This T cell receptor (beta chain) was recorded in a study of blood T cell repertoires in COVID-19. Study background: Sources were T cells, B-cell-depleted T cells, or PBMCs; the material itself was cDNA or gDNA.

V dropped 5 bases and J dropped 4; count of bases not matched to a gene: 8. Germline loops: CDR1 MDHEN, CDR2 SYDVKM. There are 16 residues in the CDR3. The authors' processing: It was from reference gene primer amplification that nucleated cell counts were estimated. This table comes from immunoSEQ multiplex PCR, and its TCRdb copy is limited to in-frame clones, with some not included. The D gene and trimming were derived from the DNA, and the V and J assignments and clone size from that table. The data contain some 200,000 clones, 70% to 85% of them seen just once; the ten biggest clones take up less than 15%.

Sequencing was carried out using peripheral blood. The clonotype comes from a human donor in a cohort sampled during active COVID-19. This rearrangement joins TRBV28 to TRBJ1-4, with TRBD1 identical over 9 bases. The CDR3 protein is CASSPTTGGRNEKLFF. The CDR3 coding sequence is TGTGCCAGCAGTCCCACAACAGGGGGCCGTAATGAAAAACTGTTTTTT.